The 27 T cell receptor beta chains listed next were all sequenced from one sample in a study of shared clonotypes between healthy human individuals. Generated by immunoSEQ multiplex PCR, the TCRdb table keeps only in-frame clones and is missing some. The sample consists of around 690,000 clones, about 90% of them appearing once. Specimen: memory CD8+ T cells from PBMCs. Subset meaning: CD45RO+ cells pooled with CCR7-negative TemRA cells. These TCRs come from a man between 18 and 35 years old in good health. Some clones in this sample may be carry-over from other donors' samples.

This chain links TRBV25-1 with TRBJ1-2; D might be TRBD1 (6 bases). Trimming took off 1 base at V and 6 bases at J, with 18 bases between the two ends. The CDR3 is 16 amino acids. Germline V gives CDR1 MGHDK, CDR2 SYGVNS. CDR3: CASSESVLGGPDGYTF. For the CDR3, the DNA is TGTGCCAGCAGTGAATCTGTTCTCGGGGGGCCGGATGGCTACACCTTC.

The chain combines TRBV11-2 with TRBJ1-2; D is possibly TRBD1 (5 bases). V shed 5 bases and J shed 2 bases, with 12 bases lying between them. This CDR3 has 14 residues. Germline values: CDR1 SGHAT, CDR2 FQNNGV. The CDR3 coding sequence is TGTGCCAGCAGCGTGACAGCGAACAACTATGGCTACACCTTC. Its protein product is CASSVTANNYGYTF.

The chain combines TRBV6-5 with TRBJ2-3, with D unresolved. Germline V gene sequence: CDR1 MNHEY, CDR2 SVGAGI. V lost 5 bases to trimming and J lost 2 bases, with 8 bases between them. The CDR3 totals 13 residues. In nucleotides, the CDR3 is TGTGCCAGCAGTAGATCCGACACAGATACGCAGTATTTT. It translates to CASSRSDTDTQYF.

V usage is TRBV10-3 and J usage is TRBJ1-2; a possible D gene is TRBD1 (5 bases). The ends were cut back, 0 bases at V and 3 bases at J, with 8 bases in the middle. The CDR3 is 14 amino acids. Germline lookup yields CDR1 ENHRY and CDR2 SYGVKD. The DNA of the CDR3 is TGTGCCATCAGTGAGTCCCCCAGGGACTATGGCTACACCTTC. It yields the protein CAISESPRDYGYTF.

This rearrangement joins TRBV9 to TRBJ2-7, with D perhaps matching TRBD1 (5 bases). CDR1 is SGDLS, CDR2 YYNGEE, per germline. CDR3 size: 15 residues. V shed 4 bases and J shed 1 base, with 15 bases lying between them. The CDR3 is CASSLGAKGSYEQYF. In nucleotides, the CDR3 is TGTGCCAGCAGCCTAGGGGCCAAAGGGTCCTACGAGCAGTACTTC.

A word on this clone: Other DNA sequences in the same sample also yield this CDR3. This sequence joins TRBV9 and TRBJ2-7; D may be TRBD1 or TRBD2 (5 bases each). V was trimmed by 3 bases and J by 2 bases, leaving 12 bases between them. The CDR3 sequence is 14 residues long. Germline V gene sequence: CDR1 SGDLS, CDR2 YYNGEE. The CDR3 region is CASSAGTGPYEQYF. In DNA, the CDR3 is TGTGCCAGCAGCGCGGGGACGGGCCCCTACGAGCAGTACTTC. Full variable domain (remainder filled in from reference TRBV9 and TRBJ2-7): DSGVTQTPKHLITATGQRVTLRCSPRSGDLSVYWYQQSLDQGLQFLIQYYNGEERAKGNILERFSAQQFPDLHSELNLSSLELGDSALYFCASSAGTGPYEQYFGPGTRLTVT.

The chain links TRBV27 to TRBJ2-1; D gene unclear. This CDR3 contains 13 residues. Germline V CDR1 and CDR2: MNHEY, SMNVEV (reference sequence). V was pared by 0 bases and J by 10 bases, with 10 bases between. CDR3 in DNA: TGTGCCAGCAGTTTATCGAATGGTATAGAGCAGTTCTTC. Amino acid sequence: CASSLSNGIEQFF.

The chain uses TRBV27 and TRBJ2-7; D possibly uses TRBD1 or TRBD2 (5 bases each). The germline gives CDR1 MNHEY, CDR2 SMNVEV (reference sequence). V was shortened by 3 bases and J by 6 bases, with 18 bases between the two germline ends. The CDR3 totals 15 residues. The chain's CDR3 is CASSFWGNGDREQYF. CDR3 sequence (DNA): TGTGCCAGCAGTTTCTGGGGGAACGGGGATCGCGAGCAGTACTTC.

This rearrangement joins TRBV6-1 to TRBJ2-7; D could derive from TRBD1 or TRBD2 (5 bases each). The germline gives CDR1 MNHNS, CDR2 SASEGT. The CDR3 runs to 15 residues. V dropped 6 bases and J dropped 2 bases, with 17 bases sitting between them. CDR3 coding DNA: TGTGCCAGCAGAGACCGGGACGCAAACCCCTACGAGCAGTACTTC. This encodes CASRDRDANPYEQYF.

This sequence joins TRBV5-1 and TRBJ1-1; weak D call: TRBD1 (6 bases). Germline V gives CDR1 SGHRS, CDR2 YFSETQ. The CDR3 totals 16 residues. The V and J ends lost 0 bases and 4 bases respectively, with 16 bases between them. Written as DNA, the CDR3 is TGCGCCAGCAGCTTGGGGCCAGGGGAGGCGGGCACTGAAGCTTTCTTT. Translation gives CASSLGPGEAGTEAFF.

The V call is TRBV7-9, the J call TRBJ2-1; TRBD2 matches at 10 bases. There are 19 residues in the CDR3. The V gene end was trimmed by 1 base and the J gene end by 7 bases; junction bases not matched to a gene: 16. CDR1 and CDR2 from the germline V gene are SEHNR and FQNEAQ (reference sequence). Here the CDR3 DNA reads TGTGCCAGCAGCTTAGAGCAACTCTTAGCGGGAGGTGCGGGAAATGAGCAGTTCTTC. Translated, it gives CASSLEQLLAGGAGNEQFF.

CDR3 amino acids: CASSPDPFNYGYTF. The CDR3 nucleotides read TGTGCCAGCAGCCCGGACCCTTTTAACTATGGCTACACCTTC. The V gene is TRBV7-9, the J gene TRBJ1-2; D gene ambiguous. V was pared by 5 bases and J by 1 base, with 11 bases between. The CDR3 contains 14 residues. In germline, CDR1 is SEHNR, CDR2 FQNEAQ (reference sequence).

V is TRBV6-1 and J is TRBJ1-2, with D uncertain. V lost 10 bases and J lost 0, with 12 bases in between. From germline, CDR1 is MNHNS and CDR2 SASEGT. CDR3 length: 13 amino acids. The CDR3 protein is CATPIVANYGYTF. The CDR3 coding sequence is TGTGCCACCCCTATAGTCGCTAACTATGGCTACACCTTC.

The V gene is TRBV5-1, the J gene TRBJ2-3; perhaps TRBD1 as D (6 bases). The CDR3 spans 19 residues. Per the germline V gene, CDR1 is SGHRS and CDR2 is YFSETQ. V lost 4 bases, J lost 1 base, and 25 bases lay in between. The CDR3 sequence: CASSLKLGQQKWGTDTQYF. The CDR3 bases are TGCGCCAGCAGCCTCAAACTAGGACAGCAAAAATGGGGCACAGATACGCAGTATTTT.

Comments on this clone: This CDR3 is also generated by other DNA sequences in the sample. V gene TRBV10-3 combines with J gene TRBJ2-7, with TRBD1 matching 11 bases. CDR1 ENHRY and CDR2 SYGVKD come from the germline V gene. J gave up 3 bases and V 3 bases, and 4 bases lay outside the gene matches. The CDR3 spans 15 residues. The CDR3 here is CAISEPGTGGYEQYF. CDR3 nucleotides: TGTGCCATCAGTGAACCTGGGACAGGGGGCTACGAGCAGTACTTC.

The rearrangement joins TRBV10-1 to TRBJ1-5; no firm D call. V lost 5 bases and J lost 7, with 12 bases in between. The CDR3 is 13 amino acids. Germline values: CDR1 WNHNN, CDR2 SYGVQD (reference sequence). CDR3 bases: TGCGCCAGCAGTAGGGCCCGCGGGCAGCCCCAGCATTTT. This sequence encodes CASSRARGQPQHF.

The CDR3 region is CSVESRDDYEQYF. The CDR3 nucleotides are TGCAGCGTTGAAAGCAGGGATGATTACGAGCAGTACTTC. This chain joins TRBV29-1 and TRBJ2-7, with D perhaps matching TRBD1 (5 bases). This CDR3 contains 13 residues. V lost 2 bases and J 4 bases, leaving 12 bases between the germline ends. In germline, CDR1 is SQVTM, CDR2 ANQGSEA.

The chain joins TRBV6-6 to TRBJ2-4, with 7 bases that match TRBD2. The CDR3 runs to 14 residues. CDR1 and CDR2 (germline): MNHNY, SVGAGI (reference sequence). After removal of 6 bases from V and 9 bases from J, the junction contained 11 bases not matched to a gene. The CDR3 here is CASSPQEWGGIQYF. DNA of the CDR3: TGTGCCAGCAGCCCGCAGGAATGGGGGGGCATTCAGTACTTC.

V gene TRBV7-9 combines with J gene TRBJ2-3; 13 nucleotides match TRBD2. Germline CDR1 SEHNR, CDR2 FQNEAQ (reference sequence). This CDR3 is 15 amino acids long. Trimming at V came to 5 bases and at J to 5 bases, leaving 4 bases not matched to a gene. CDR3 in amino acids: CASSGTSGIVDTQYF. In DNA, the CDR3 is TGTGCCAGCAGCGGGACTAGCGGGATTGTAGATACGCAGTATTTT.

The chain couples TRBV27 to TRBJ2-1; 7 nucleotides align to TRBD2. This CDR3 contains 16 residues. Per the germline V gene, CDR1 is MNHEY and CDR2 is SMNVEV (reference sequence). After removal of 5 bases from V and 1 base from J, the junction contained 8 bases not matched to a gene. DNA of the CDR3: TGTGCCAGCAGTCCCCAGAGGCGGGAGTCCTACAATGAGCAGTTCTTC. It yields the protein CASSPQRRESYNEQFF.

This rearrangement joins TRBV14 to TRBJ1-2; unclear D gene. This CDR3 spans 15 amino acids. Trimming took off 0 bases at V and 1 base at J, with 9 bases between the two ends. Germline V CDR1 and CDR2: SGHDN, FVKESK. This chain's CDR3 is CASSQDRSDNYGYTF. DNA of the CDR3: TGTGCCAGCAGCCAAGATCGGTCAGATAACTATGGCTACACCTTC.

The CDR3 sequence: CASSLGARQSGETQYF. The CDR3 region has the DNA TGTGCCAGCAGCTTGGGAGCCCGTCAGTCTGGAGAGACCCAGTACTTC. This chain joins TRBV7-9 and TRBJ2-5; D is possibly TRBD2 (5 bases). V gave up 3 bases and J gave up 4 bases, with 18 bases separating them. CDR3 length equals 16 residues. Germline CDR1 reads SEHNR; CDR2 reads FQNEAQ (reference sequence).

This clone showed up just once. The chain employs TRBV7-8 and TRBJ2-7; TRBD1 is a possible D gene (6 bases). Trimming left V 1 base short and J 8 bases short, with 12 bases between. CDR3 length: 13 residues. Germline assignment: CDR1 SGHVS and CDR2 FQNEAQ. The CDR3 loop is CASSLGGLGKQYF. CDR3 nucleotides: TGTGCCAGCAGCTTAGGGGGGCTGGGGAAGCAGTACTTC.

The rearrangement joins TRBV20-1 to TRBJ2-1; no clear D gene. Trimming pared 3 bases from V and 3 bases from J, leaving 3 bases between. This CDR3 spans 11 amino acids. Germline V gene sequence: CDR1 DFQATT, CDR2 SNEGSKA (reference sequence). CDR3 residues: CSASSYNEQFF. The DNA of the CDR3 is TGCAGTGCTAGCAGCTACAATGAGCAGTTCTTC.

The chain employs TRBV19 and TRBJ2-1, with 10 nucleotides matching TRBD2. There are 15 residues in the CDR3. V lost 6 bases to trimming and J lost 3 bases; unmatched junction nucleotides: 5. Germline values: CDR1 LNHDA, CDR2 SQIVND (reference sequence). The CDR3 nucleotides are TGTGCCAGTAGGCCGATAGCGGGGGGCTACAATGAGCAGTTCTTC. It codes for CASRPIAGGYNEQFF.

In nucleotides, the CDR3 is TGTGCCAGCAGCCAAGAAGTAGTGAGGGGGCATGAGCAGTTCTTC. Encoded protein: CASSQEVVRGHEQFF. The J gene is TRBJ2-1, the V gene TRBV4-2; 7 bases match TRBD1. The CDR3 is made up of 15 amino acids. V shed 0 bases, J shed 8 bases, and the junction held 7 bases outside the gene matches. CDR1 is LGHNA and CDR2 is YNFKEQ in the germline V gene.

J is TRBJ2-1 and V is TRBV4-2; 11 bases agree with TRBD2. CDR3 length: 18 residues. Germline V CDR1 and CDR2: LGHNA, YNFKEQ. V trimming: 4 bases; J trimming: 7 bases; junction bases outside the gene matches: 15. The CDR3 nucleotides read TGTGCCAGCAGCCCCTCGATAACACTAGCGGGAGTCTCAAATGAGCAGTTCTTC. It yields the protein CASSPSITLAGVSNEQFF.